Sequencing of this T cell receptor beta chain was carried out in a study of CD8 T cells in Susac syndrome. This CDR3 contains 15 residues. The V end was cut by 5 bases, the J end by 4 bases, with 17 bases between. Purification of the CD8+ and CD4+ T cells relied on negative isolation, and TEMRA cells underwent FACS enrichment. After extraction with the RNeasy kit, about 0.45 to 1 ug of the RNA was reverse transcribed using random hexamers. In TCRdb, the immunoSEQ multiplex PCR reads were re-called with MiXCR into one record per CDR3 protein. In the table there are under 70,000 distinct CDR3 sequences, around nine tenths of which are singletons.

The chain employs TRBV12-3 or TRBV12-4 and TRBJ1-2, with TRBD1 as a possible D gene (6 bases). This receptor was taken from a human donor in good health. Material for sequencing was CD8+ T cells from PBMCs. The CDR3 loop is CASSAHPGHSYGYTF. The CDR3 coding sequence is TGTGCCAGCAGTGCCCACCCGGGACATTCCTATGGCTACACCTTC.